This is a list of T cell receptor beta chains from one sample in a study of early stage breast cancer tumors. TCRdb's copy holds only in-frame clones and misses some; the assay was immunoSEQ multiplex PCR. The data contain just over 50,000 clones, over 75% of them singletons. Sample: blood. The receptor source for this set is a person in their 40s with breast cancer. CDR3s include the opening cysteine and the closing phenylalanine or tryptophan. A D gene is named only where the DNA matches it firmly. Rows may omit the clone size; those that give it use once, few, many or a size class.

v_call: TRBV18; clone_size: -; j_call: TRBJ1-2; d_call: -; cdr3_nt: TGTGCCAGCTCGCTGGGCGGTGAACGGGGGGATGGCTACACCTTC; cdr3_aa: CASSLGGERGDGYTF
v_call: TRBV4-1; clone_size: -; j_call: TRBJ1-2; d_call: -; cdr3_nt: TGCGCCAGCAGCCTCAAGCAGGGAGACTATGGCTACACCTTC; cdr3_aa: CASSLKQGDYGYTF
v_call: TRBV7-9; clone_size: few; j_call: TRBJ1-1; d_call: -; cdr3_nt: TGTGCCAGCAGCTCATCAGGAAACACTGAAGCTTTCTTT; cdr3_aa: CASSSSGNTEAFF
v_call: TRBV6-1; clone_size: -; j_call: TRBJ2-7; d_call: -; cdr3_nt: TGTGCCAGCACCCCCGGGATGATGGGCTCCTACGAGCAGTACTTC; cdr3_aa: CASTPGMMGSYEQYF
v_call: TRBV7-9; clone_size: -; j_call: TRBJ2-7; d_call: -; cdr3_nt: TGTGCCAGCAGCTCGACAACCTACGAGCAGTACTTC; cdr3_aa: CASSSTTYEQYF
v_call: TRBV27; clone_size: -; j_call: TRBJ1-2; d_call: -; cdr3_nt: TGTGCCAGCAAATCCCGGTGGTCAGGGGACTATGGCTACACCTTC; cdr3_aa: CASKSRWSGDYGYTF
v_call: TRBV7-3; clone_size: -; j_call: TRBJ2-3; d_call: -; cdr3_nt: TGTGCCAGCAGCCCAACAGGCACAGATACGCAGTATTTT; cdr3_aa: CASSPTGTDTQYF
v_call: TRBV10-1; clone_size: -; j_call: TRBJ1-3; d_call: -; cdr3_nt: TGCGCCAGCAGTGATGATAGAAACACCATATATTTT; cdr3_aa: CASSDDRNTIYF
v_call: TRBV11-2; clone_size: -; j_call: TRBJ1-1; d_call: TRBD1; cdr3_nt: TGTGCCAGCACCGTACAGGGGGGAAACACTGAAGCTTTCTTT; cdr3_aa: CASTVQGGNTEAFF
v_call: TRBV5-8; clone_size: -; j_call: TRBJ2-1; d_call: -; cdr3_nt: TGTGCCAGCAGACCCGGTGGGAGGGGGGGCGATGAGCAGTTCTTC; cdr3_aa: CASRPGGRGGDEQFF
v_call: TRBV5-1; clone_size: -; j_call: TRBJ2-6; d_call: -; cdr3_nt: TGCGCCAGCAGCTTGGCCTTGGCAGGCGGGGCCAACGTCCTGACTTTC; cdr3_aa: CASSLALAGGANVLTF